This record concerns one T cell receptor beta chain sequence. This sample is drawn from a study of T cell changes during pregnancy in multiple sclerosis. Generated by immunoSEQ multiplex PCR, the TCRdb table keeps only in-frame clones and is missing some. The table includes approximately 38,000 clones, roughly 91% detected once. Trimming cost V 1 base and J 6 bases, with 16 bases left between them. The CDR3 has 16 amino acids. CDR1 is SGHVS, CDR2 FNYEAQ, per germline. This TCR came from a female donor with multiple sclerosis, enrolled in a pregnancy study. The chain uses TRBV7-6 and TRBJ1-5; tentatively, D is TRBD1 (6 bases). Sequences were derived from CD8+ T cells from peripheral blood mononuclear cells, sampled in the second trimester of pregnancy. The CDR3 sequence: CASSLGRDRSTQPQHF. In DNA, the CDR3 is TGTGCCAGCAGCTTAGGTAGAGACAGGAGTACTCAGCCCCAGCATTTT.